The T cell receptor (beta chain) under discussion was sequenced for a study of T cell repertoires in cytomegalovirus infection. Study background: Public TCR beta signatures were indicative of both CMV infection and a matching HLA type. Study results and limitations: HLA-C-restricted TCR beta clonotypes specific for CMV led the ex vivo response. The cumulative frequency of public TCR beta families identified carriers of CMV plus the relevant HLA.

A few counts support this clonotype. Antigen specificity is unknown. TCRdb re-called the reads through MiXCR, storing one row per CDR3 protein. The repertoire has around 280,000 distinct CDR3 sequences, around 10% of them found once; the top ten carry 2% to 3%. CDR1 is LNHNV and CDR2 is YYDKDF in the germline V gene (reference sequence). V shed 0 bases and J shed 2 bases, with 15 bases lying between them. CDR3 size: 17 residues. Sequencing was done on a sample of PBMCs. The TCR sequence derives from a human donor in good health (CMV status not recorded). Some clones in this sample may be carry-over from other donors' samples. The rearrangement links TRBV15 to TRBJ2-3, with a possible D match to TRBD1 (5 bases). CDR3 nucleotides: TGTGCCACCAGCAGAGATTCGGCCAGGGATTACACAGATACGCAGTATTTT. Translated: CATSRDSARDYTDTQYF.